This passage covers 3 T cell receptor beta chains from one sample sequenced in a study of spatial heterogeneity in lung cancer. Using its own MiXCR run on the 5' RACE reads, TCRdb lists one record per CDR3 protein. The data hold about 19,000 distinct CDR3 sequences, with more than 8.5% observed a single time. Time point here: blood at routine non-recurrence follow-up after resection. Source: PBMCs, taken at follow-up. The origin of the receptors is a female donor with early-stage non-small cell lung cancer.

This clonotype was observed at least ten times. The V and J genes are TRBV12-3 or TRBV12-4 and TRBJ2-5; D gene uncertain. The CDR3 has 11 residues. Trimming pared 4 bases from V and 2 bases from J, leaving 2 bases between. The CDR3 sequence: CASSSQETQYF. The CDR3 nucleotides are TGTGCCAGCAGTTCACAAGAGACCCAGTACTTC.

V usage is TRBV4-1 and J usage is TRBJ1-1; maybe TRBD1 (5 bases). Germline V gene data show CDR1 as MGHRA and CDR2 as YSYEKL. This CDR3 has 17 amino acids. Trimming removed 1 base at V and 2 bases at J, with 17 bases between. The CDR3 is CASSQVIQGPINTEAFF. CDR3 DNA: TGCGCCAGCAGCCAAGTCATCCAGGGCCCTATCAACACTGAAGCTTTCTTT.

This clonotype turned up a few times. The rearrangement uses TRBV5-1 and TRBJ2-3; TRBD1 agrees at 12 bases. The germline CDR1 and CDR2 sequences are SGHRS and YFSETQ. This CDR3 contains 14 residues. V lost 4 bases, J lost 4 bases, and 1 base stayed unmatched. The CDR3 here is CASSGTGGADTQYF. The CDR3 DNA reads TGCGCCAGCAGCGGGACAGGGGGCGCAGATACGCAGTATTTT.